This T cell receptor (beta chain) was retrieved from a study of T-cell memory formation after mild COVID-19. Points on this clonotype: Its antigen is as yet unknown.

Germline loops: CDR1 KGHSH, CDR2 LQKENI. This CDR3 is built from 14 residues. The V and J ends lost 3 bases and 1 base respectively, with 9 bases between them. A 5'RACE reaction primed in the constant segment made cDNA libraries of TCR alpha and TCR beta, and these carried sample barcodes and UMIs. TCRdb processed the 5' RACE reads anew with MiXCR; each CDR3 protein has one entry. This sample yields 100,000 to 150,000 distinct CDR3 sequences, of which 15% to 20% are seen a single time; roughly 5.2% belongs to the top ten. Study-level findings and limits: The main location of contracting CD4+ clones was CM and EM, and that of contracting CD8+ clones was EMRA.

The chain recombines TRBV18 with TRBJ1-2; D not resolved. This receptor was obtained from a man between 18 and 29 years old who had mild COVID-19 (a few samples of this study predate the infection). Cell type and time point are not known. The sequenced sample consisted of PBMCs or a T cell subset sorted from them (not recorded which). The DNA for the CDR3 is TGTGCCAGCTCACCGGTAATGGATAACTATGGCTACACCTTC. It encodes CASSPVMDNYGYTF.